This TCR beta chain was identified during a study of T cells in Graves' hyperthyroidism and ophthalmopathy. Germline trimming cut 3 bases from V and 0 bases from J; bases unmatched to any gene: 12. Germline-derived CDR1 and CDR2 are SGDLS and YYNGEE. The CDR3 spans 17 residues. Ophthalmopathy cases scored 3 or more on the Clinical Activity Score and 4 or more on NOSPECS grade, with duration below 3 months. Used for diagnoses were clinical symptoms, serum thyroxine and TRAb, thyroid ultrasound and orbital computed tomography. The PBMCs were sourced from fresh peripheral blood (about 9.7 ml). Researchers took RNA transcripts and amplified the TCR beta CDR3 regions from them. An initial round of RT-PCR targeting the TCR CDR3 relied on the HTBI primer set. One entry per CDR3 protein, called by TCRdb with MiXCR from the multiplex PCR reads. The data contain roughly 40,000 distinct CDR3 sequences, around half of them singletons.

This clonotype has ten or more counts. The sequenced material came from blood. The sequence was obtained from a man aged 40-55 years with Graves' ophthalmopathy. The chain combines TRBV9 with TRBJ2-7, with 7 nucleotides matching TRBD1. CDR3 residues: CASSATPTGPTSYEQYF. CDR3 sequence (DNA): TGTGCCAGCAGCGCTACACCGACAGGGCCCACCTCCTACGAGCAGTACTTC.